Reported below is one T cell receptor beta chain. CDR3 length: 14 amino acids. V was clipped by 3 bases and J by 4 bases, with 10 bases between them. The germline CDR1 and CDR2 sequences are MNHEY and SVGAGI. This sample is drawn from a study of blood T cell repertoires in COVID-19. As originally analysed: Cell counts per sample came from amplifying reference gene primers. The assay was immunoSEQ multiplex PCR, and TCRdb's table has in-frame clones only and misses some. V and J calls and clone size are those listed in that table; D and trimming were worked out from the DNA. Seen here are 350,000 or so clones, over 75% observed once, and the top ten hold under 1.3%. Living in about two dozen US areas, the participants were between 18 and 89 years of age.

The chain has TRBV6-5 and TRBJ1-3; the D gene is possibly TRBD1 (6 bases). Material: PBMCs or T cells enriched from blood (not recorded which). This TCR came from a woman in her twenties or thirties who had recovered from COVID-19. The CDR3 nucleotides are TGTGCCAGCAGTTATGGGACACCGGGAAACACCATATATTTT. Residues: CASSYGTPGNTIYF.